The 4 T cell receptor beta chains listed next were all sequenced from one sample in a study of cytomegalovirus exposure and HLA in healthy donors. The assay was immunoSEQ multiplex PCR, and TCRdb's table has in-frame clones only and misses some. The sample carries fewer than 150,000 clones, 70% to 90% recorded once. The sample was PBMCs. Receptors originate from a man aged 18 to 29 in good health and CMV-seropositive.

The chain recombines TRBV7-9 with TRBJ2-3; D not resolved. There are 12 residues in the CDR3. CDR1 is SEHNR, CDR2 FQNEAQ, per germline (reference sequence). V was cut by 5 bases and J by 4 bases, with 7 bases left in between. The chain's CDR3 is CASSTGADTQYF. CDR3 coding DNA: TGTGCCAGCAGCACGGGTGCAGATACGCAGTATTTT.

This chain uses TRBV11-2 with TRBJ2-5, with D uncertain. Trimming shortened V by 6 bases and J by 3 bases, and 11 bases separated the two germline ends. The germline V gene has CDR1 SGHAT and CDR2 FQNNGV. The CDR3 runs 13 residues. The CDR3 bases are TGTGCCAGCAGGTCGTTGAGGAAAGAGACCCAGTACTTC. Its translation: CASRSLRKETQYF.

This clone was observed a single time. CDR3 loop: CASSLLGTTDTDTQYF. The CDR3 DNA reads TGCGCCAGCAGCTTGCTAGGGACTACGGATACAGATACGCAGTATTTT. The chain employs TRBV5-1 and TRBJ2-3; 7 bases are shared with TRBD2. CDR3 size: 16 residues. V lost 1 base, J lost 3 bases, and 8 bases stayed unmatched. The germline V gene encodes CDR1 SGHRS and CDR2 YFSETQ.

The V call is TRBV27, the J call TRBJ2-2, with 8 bases identical to TRBD1. The germline V gene has CDR1 MNHEY and CDR2 SMNVEV (reference sequence). This CDR3 region has 17 residues. V shed 2 bases and J 5 bases; nucleotides not matched to a gene: 10. CDR3 coding DNA: TGTGCCAGCAGTTTAAGGGGTCCTGACAGGGGAACCGGGGAGCTGTTTTTT. Residues: CASSLRGPDRGTGELFF.